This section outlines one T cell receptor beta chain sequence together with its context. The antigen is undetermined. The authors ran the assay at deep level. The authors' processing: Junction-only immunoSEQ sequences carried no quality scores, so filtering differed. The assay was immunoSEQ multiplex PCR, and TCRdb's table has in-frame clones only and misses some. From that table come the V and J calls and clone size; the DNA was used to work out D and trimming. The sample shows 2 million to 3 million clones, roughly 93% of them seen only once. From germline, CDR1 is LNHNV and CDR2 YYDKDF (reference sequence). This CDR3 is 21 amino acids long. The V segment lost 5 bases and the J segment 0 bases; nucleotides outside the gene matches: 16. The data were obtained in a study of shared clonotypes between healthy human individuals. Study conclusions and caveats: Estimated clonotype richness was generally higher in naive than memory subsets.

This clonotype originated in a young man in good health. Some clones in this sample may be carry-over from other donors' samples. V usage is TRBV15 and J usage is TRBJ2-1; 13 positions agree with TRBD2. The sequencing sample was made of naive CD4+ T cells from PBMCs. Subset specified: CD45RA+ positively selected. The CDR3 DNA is TGTGCCACCAGCGCGAGCAGGGGGCTGAGGACTAGCGGGAGCTCCTACAATGAGCAGTTCTTC. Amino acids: CATSASRGLRTSGSSYNEQFF. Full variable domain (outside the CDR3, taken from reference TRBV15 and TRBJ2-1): DAMVIQNPRYQVTQFGKPVTLSCSQTLNHNVMYWYQQKSSQAPKLLFHYYDKDFNNEADTPDNFQSRRPNTSFCFLDIRSPGLGDTAMYLCATSASRGLRTSGSSYNEQFFGPGTRLTVL.